A selection of T cell receptor beta chains follows, all from one sample in a study of T cell changes during pregnancy in multiple sclerosis. Using immunoSEQ multiplex PCR, the repertoire was profiled, and TCRdb retains in-frame clones only, with some absent. The sample includes 60,000 to 70,000 clones, 80% to 95% of them seen just once. Source: peripheral blood, taken in the second trimester of pregnancy. These receptors came from a female donor in good health, enrolled as a control in a pregnancy study. CDR3s include the opening cysteine and the closing phenylalanine or tryptophan. A D gene is named only where the DNA matches it firmly. The listing skips clone size in some rows; elsewhere it reads once, few, many or a size class.

TRBV5-1	TRBJ1-3	TRBD1	.	CASSLASTGLNTIYF	TGCGCCAGCAGCTTGGCCTCGACAGGGCTGAACACCATATATTTT
TRBV6-9	TRBJ2-3	TRBD1	.	CASSKPPGTGGNTQYF	TGTGCCAGCAGTAAGCCTCCCGGGACAGGGGGAAATACGCAGTATTTT
TRBV5-4	TRBJ2-1	TRBD2	.	CASSLYPTIIAGGNNEQFF	TGTGCCAGCAGCTTATACCCGACCATAATAGCGGGGGGGAACAATGAGCAGTTCTTC
TRBV7-2	TRBJ2-1	TRBD2	.	CASSTSAGAMGYNEQFF	TGTGCCAGCTCGACTAGCGCCGGAGCGATGGGGTACAATGAGCAGTTCTTC
TRBV2	TRBJ2-3	.	.	CASSDSGASTDTQYF	TGTGCCAGCAGTGATTCGGGTGCTAGCACAGATACGCAGTATTTT
TRBV5-1	TRBJ2-2	.	.	CASSAANTGELFF	TGCGCCAGCAGCGCGGCGAACACCGGGGAGCTGTTTTTT
TRBV10-1	TRBJ2-3	TRBD1	.	CASSDHRGLSTDTQYF	TGCGCCAGCAGTGACCACAGGGGGTTAAGCACAGATACGCAGTATTTT
TRBV28	TRBJ2-4	.	.	CASSETLSGRLAKNIQYF	TGTGCCAGCAGTGAGACCCTGAGCGGACGGTTAGCCAAAAACATTCAGTACTTC
TRBV5-4	TRBJ2-7	TRBD2	.	CASSLGHRVDGTSATYEQYF	TGTGCCAGCAGCTTGGGCCACAGGGTAGATGGGACTAGCGCAACCTACGAGCAGTACTTC
TRBV2	TRBJ2-7	.	.	CASSEFPYGQYF	TGTGCCAGCAGTGAGTTCCCCTACGGGCAGTACTTC
TRBV4-1	TRBJ2-6	.	.	CASLPGAASGNVLTF	TGCGCCAGCCTCCCTGGAGCAGCCTCCGGCAACGTCCTGACTTTC
TRBV28	TRBJ2-7	.	once	CASSLPGGQLSSYEQYF	TGTGCCAGCAGTTTACCAGGTGGGCAGCTAAGCTCCTACGAGCAGTACTTC
TRBV18	TRBJ1-5	.	.	CASSRGEVKNQPQHF	TGTGCCAGCTCACGGGGGGAGGTTAAAAATCAGCCCCAGCATTTT
TRBV4-2	TRBJ2-5	.	.	CASSQDSGGAETQYF	TGTGCCAGCAGCCAAGATTCGGGGGGCGCGGAGACCCAGTACTTC
TRBV6-5	TRBJ1-2	.	.	CASSYSTAGLYGYTF	TGTGCCAGCAGTTACTCGACCGCAGGGCTCTATGGCTACACCTTC
TRBV27	TRBJ2-7	.	.	CASPSRRGPHEQYF	TGTGCCAGTCCCTCCCGTAGAGGCCCCCACGAGCAGTACTTC
TRBV4-1	TRBJ2-3	TRBD2	.	CASSATSVAGVQYF	TGCGCCAGCAGCGCCACCTCTGTAGCGGGGGTGCAGTATTTT
TRBV10-3	TRBJ2-5	TRBD2	.	CAISESGTSGKETQYF	TGTGCCATCAGTGAGTCCGGGACTAGCGGGAAGGAGACCCAGTACTTC
TRBV11-1	TRBJ2-4	TRBD2	.	CASSPKSGIGDIQYF	TGTGCCAGCAGCCCTAAGAGCGGGATCGGGGACATTCAGTACTTC
TRBV5-8	TRBJ2-2	.	.	CASSSIVWRAWGTGELFF	TGTGCCAGCAGCTCAATCGTCTGGAGGGCTTGGGGCACCGGGGAGCTGTTTTTT
TRBV14	TRBJ1-3	.	.	CASSPGHSGNTIYF	TGTGCCAGCAGCCCCGGTCACTCTGGAAACACCATATATTTT
TRBV7-2	TRBJ1-2	.	once	CASSLEPGLGAGYTF	TGTGCCAGCAGCTTAGAGCCGGGATTGGGAGCTGGCTACACCTTC
TRBV15	TRBJ2-1	TRBD2	.	CATSRELAREQFF	TGTGCCACCAGCAGAGAACTAGCGCGCGAGCAGTTCTTC
TRBV5-1	TRBJ1-3	.	.	CASSLGPGENTIYF	TGCGCCAGCAGCTTGGGGCCGGGGGAAAACACCATATATTTT
TRBV6-5	TRBJ2-7	.	.	CASSYPCTWSYEQYF	TGTGCCAGCAGTTACCCGTGTACTTGGTCCTACGAGCAGTACTTC
TRBV15	TRBJ2-5	TRBD2	.	CATSGGLAGVGTQYF	TGTGCCACCAGCGGGGGACTAGCGGGAGTCGGGACCCAGTACTTC
TRBV7-9	TRBJ2-7	.	.	CASGGDRGYEQYF	TGTGCCAGCGGAGGGGACCGAGGCTACGAGCAGTACTTC
TRBV7-8	TRBJ1-5	.	once	CASSSELQPQHF	TGTGCCAGCAGCTCTGAGTTACAGCCCCAGCATTTT
TRBV7-2	TRBJ1-2	.	.	CASSTSTGIYGYTF	TGTGCCAGCAGCACGTCGACGGGGATCTATGGCTACACCTTC
TRBV7-9	TRBJ1-2	.	.	CASSLESGSNYGYTF	TGTGCCAGCAGCTTAGAGTCAGGATCTAACTATGGCTACACCTTC
TRBV5-6	TRBJ2-2	.	.	CASSLPSPNTGELFF	TGTGCCAGCAGCTTGCCTAGCCCGAACACCGGGGAGCTGTTTTTT
TRBV9	TRBJ2-3	TRBD1	.	CASSPQGAPSTDTQYF	TGTGCCAGCAGCCCCCAGGGGGCCCCTAGCACAGATACGCAGTATTTT
TRBV7-6	TRBJ2-2	TRBD2	once	CASSLETSGGAAGELFF	TGTGCCAGCAGCTTAGAAACTTCGGGGGGGGCGGCCGGGGAGCTGTTTTTT
TRBV5-1	TRBJ2-5	.	.	CASRRDTGEETQYF	TGCGCCAGCAGGAGGGATACGGGTGAAGAGACCCAGTACTTC
TRBV11-2	TRBJ2-7	TRBD2	.	CASSLRLAGGPVFYEQYF	TGTGCCAGCAGCCTCCGACTAGCGGGAGGTCCAGTCTTCTACGAGCAGTACTTC
TRBV6-4	TRBJ2-7	TRBD1	.	CASSEWDRIYEQYF	TGTGCCAGCAGTGAATGGGACAGAATCTACGAGCAGTACTTC
TRBV11-2	TRBJ2-3	.	.	CASSLPPLQYF	TGTGCCAGCAGCTTACCCCCTCTGCAGTATTTT
TRBV6-5	TRBJ2-7	.	.	CASTPDSSYEQYF	TGTGCCAGCACTCCGGACAGCTCCTACGAGCAGTACTTC
TRBV4-3	TRBJ2-7	TRBD1	.	CASSQAGQGRYEQYF	TGCGCCAGCAGCCAAGCAGGACAGGGACGCTACGAGCAGTACTTC
TRBV30	TRBJ1-1	TRBD1	.	CAWGQGALEAFF	TGTGCCTGGGGACAGGGGGCCCTTGAAGCTTTCTTT
TRBV12-5	TRBJ1-2	.	.	CASGLVQGYTF	TGTGCTAGTGGTTTGGTGCAGGGCTACACCTTC
TRBV27	TRBJ1-3	TRBD1	.	CASRPDRGGDTIYF	TGTGCCAGCAGGCCGGACAGGGGAGGGGACACCATATATTTT
TRBV9	TRBJ2-1	TRBD2	.	CASSVATGDYLNEQFF	TGTGCCAGCAGCGTAGCCACCGGGGACTACCTCAATGAGCAGTTCTTC
TRBV19	TRBJ1-5	TRBD1	.	CASSTRYRGPHQPQHF	TGTGCCAGTAGTACCCGATACAGGGGACCCCATCAGCCCCAGCATTTT
TRBV30	TRBJ1-4	TRBD1	.	CAWTGTGATNEKLFF	TGTGCCTGGACCGGGACAGGGGCGACTAATGAAAAACTGTTTTTT
TRBV6-5	TRBJ2-7	.	.	CASSYALEYEQYF	TGTGCCAGCAGTTACGCGCTAGAATACGAGCAGTACTTC
TRBV10-1	TRBJ2-3	.	.	CASSETAADTQYF	TGCGCCAGCAGTGAAACGGCGGCAGATACGCAGTATTTT
TRBV7-9	TRBJ1-1	.	.	CASSLAQMNTEAFF	TGTGCCAGCAGCTTAGCACAAATGAACACTGAAGCTTTCTTT
TRBV9	TRBJ2-2	.	.	CASRRGGTPTGELFF	TGTGCCAGCAGGAGGGGCGGGACTCCCACCGGGGAGCTGTTTTTT
TRBV11-2	TRBJ2-1	.	once	CASSWLAREQFF	TGTGCCAGCAGCTGGCTAGCAAGGGAGCAGTTCTTC
TRBV6-5	TRBJ2-3	TRBD2	once	CASSWTSRDTQYF	TGTGCCAGCAGTTGGACTAGCCGGGATACGCAGTATTTT
TRBV5-4	TRBJ2-5	TRBD1	.	CASSSDRAETQYF	TGTGCCAGCAGCTCGGACAGGGCGGAGACCCAGTACTTC
TRBV5-6	TRBJ1-2	.	.	CASSLAKGGRAGYTF	TGTGCCAGCAGCTTGGCCAAGGGAGGCAGGGCTGGCTACACCTTC